This is a list of T cell receptor beta chains from one sample in a study of identical twins. TCRdb redid the calling of the 5' RACE reads with MiXCR, one entry per CDR3 protein. The sample records a few hundred thousand distinct CDR3 sequences, roughly 20% being singletons. Material: naive T cells sorted from blood. Source of these receptors: a man aged 45 to 65 in good health. CDR3s include the opening cysteine and the closing phenylalanine or tryptophan. Fields, in order: D gene, V gene, clone size, J gene, CDR3 protein, CDR3 DNA. The D gene is left open where the match is weak. The size of a clone is reported for some rows only, either as once, few or many, or as a class for expanded clones.

D gene: TRBD2
V gene: TRBV7-8
clone size: NA
J gene: TRBJ2-1
CDR3 protein: CASSLGVAGGSEQFF
CDR3 DNA: TGTGCCAGCAGCCTCGGAGTAGCGGGGGGCAGTGAGCAGTTCTTC

D gene: NA
V gene: TRBV6-2/TRBV6-3
clone size: many
J gene: TRBJ2-3
CDR3 protein: CASSYSTGYTDTQYF
CDR3 DNA: TGTGCCAGCAGTTACTCTACAGGGTACACAGATACGCAGTATTTT

D gene: NA
V gene: TRBV12-3/TRBV12-4
clone size: few
J gene: TRBJ2-2
CDR3 protein: CASSFNWGGQFGTGELFF
CDR3 DNA: TGTGCCAGCAGTTTCAATTGGGGGGGGCAATTTGGGACCGGGGAGCTGTTTTTT

D gene: TRBD2
V gene: TRBV9
clone size: NA
J gene: TRBJ2-1
CDR3 protein: CASSQGLGSYNEQFF
CDR3 DNA: TGTGCCAGCAGCCAAGGACTAGGCTCCTACAATGAGCAGTTCTTC

D gene: NA
V gene: TRBV20-1
clone size: few
J gene: TRBJ2-5
CDR3 protein: CSARGDPDTQYF
CDR3 DNA: TGCAGTGCTAGGGGGGACCCCGATACCCAGTACTTC

D gene: NA
V gene: TRBV28
clone size: few
J gene: TRBJ2-5
CDR3 protein: CASTSETGETQYF
CDR3 DNA: TGTGCCAGCACCTCCGAAACCGGGGAGACCCAGTACTTC

D gene: TRBD1
V gene: TRBV6-2/TRBV6-3
clone size: many
J gene: TRBJ2-1
CDR3 protein: CASRADREYNEQFF
CDR3 DNA: TGTGCCAGCAGAGCCGACAGGGAGTACAATGAGCAGTTCTTC

D gene: NA
V gene: TRBV6-2/TRBV6-3
clone size: NA
J gene: TRBJ1-5
CDR3 protein: CASSYLDQPQHF
CDR3 DNA: TGTGCCAGCAGTTACCTGGATCAGCCCCAGCATTTT

D gene: NA
V gene: TRBV29-1
clone size: many
J gene: TRBJ2-5
CDR3 protein: CSVEDPEDGGETQYF
CDR3 DNA: TGCAGCGTTGAAGATCCAGAGGACGGTGGGGAGACCCAGTACTTC

D gene: TRBD1
V gene: TRBV5-1
clone size: NA
J gene: TRBJ1-4
CDR3 protein: CASSLPGQGQSGKLFF
CDR3 DNA: TGCGCCAGCAGCTTGCCGGGACAGGGGCAATCTGGAAAACTGTTTTTT

D gene: NA
V gene: TRBV6-5
clone size: few
J gene: TRBJ2-1
CDR3 protein: CASTQPAGEQFF
CDR3 DNA: TGTGCCAGCACTCAACCGGCGGGTGAGCAGTTCTTC

D gene: NA
V gene: TRBV21-1
clone size: NA
J gene: TRBJ2-2
CDR3 protein: CDQGVDTGELFF
CDR3 DNA: TGTGACCAGGGTGTTGACACCGGGGAGCTGTTTTTT

D gene: NA
V gene: TRBV18
clone size: few
J gene: TRBJ2-7
CDR3 protein: CASQDGSQSSYEQYF
CDR3 DNA: TGTGCCAGCCAGGACGGGTCGCAGAGCTCCTACGAGCAGTACTTC

D gene: NA
V gene: TRBV20-1
clone size: many
J gene: TRBJ2-7
CDR3 protein: CSAPISGSYEQYF
CDR3 DNA: TGCAGTGCTCCCATAAGCGGCTCCTACGAGCAGTACTTC

D gene: NA
V gene: TRBV12-3/TRBV12-4
clone size: many
J gene: TRBJ1-2
CDR3 protein: CASITRQGYGYTF
CDR3 DNA: TGTGCCAGCATAACCCGGCAGGGCTATGGCTACACCTTC

D gene: TRBD2
V gene: TRBV3-1
clone size: NA
J gene: TRBJ2-7
CDR3 protein: CASSQASGPYEQYF
CDR3 DNA: TGTGCCAGCAGCCAAGCTAGCGGGCCCTACGAGCAGTACTTC

D gene: TRBD2
V gene: TRBV6-2/TRBV6-3
clone size: NA
J gene: TRBJ2-2
CDR3 protein: CASSLDPGLATSTGELFF
CDR3 DNA: TGTGCCAGCAGTCTCGACCCGGGACTAGCGACATCCACCGGGGAGCTGTTTTTT

D gene: NA
V gene: TRBV5-1
clone size: many
J gene: TRBJ1-2
CDR3 protein: CASSQGAQNYGYTF
CDR3 DNA: TGCGCCAGCAGCCAAGGGGCCCAGAACTATGGCTACACCTTC

D gene: NA
V gene: TRBV14
clone size: many
J gene: TRBJ1-1
CDR3 protein: CASSQGWGGTEAFF
CDR3 DNA: TGTGCCAGCAGCCAAGGATGGGGAGGCACTGAAGCTTTCTTT

D gene: NA
V gene: TRBV7-9
clone size: many
J gene: TRBJ2-5
CDR3 protein: CASSLVDGQETQYF
CDR3 DNA: TGTGCCAGCAGCTTAGTGGATGGTCAAGAGACCCAGTACTTC

D gene: NA
V gene: TRBV12-3/TRBV12-4
clone size: few
J gene: TRBJ2-7
CDR3 protein: CASSVGGPLEQYF
CDR3 DNA: TGTGCCAGCAGCGTTGGGGGGCCCCTCGAGCAGTACTTC

D gene: NA
V gene: TRBV5-1
clone size: NA
J gene: TRBJ2-7
CDR3 protein: CTSSSNEQYF
CDR3 DNA: TGCACCAGCAGCTCGAACGAGCAGTACTTC

D gene: NA
V gene: TRBV6-5
clone size: few
J gene: TRBJ2-7
CDR3 protein: CASSYEGAISGQYF
CDR3 DNA: TGTGCCAGCAGTTACGAAGGGGCCATCTCAGGGCAGTACTTC

D gene: NA
V gene: TRBV9
clone size: many
J gene: TRBJ1-6
CDR3 protein: CASSVAGARSPLHF
CDR3 DNA: TGTGCCAGCAGCGTAGCTGGGGCGCGTTCACCCCTCCACTTT

D gene: NA
V gene: TRBV12-3/TRBV12-4
clone size: few
J gene: TRBJ1-1
CDR3 protein: CASSFGGANTEAFF
CDR3 DNA: TGTGCCAGCAGTTTCGGGGGAGCCAACACTGAAGCTTTCTTT

D gene: NA
V gene: TRBV6-1
clone size: NA
J gene: TRBJ2-5
CDR3 protein: CASTDRVLGSQETQYF
CDR3 DNA: TGTGCCAGCACCGATCGGGTGCTTGGGTCCCAAGAGACCCAGTACTTC

D gene: NA
V gene: TRBV25-1
clone size: few
J gene: TRBJ2-5
CDR3 protein: CASMLETQYF
CDR3 DNA: TGTGCCAGCATGCTAGAGACCCAGTACTTC

D gene: NA
V gene: TRBV20-1
clone size: few
J gene: TRBJ2-1
CDR3 protein: CSSRFGSTDNEQFF
CDR3 DNA: TGCAGTTCCAGGTTCGGGTCCACGGACAATGAGCAGTTCTTC

D gene: NA
V gene: TRBV20-1
clone size: few
J gene: TRBJ2-1
CDR3 protein: CSVQGGIYNEQFF
CDR3 DNA: TGCAGTGTTCAGGGGGGAATTTACAATGAGCAGTTCTTC

D gene: NA
V gene: TRBV27
clone size: NA
J gene: TRBJ1-6
CDR3 protein: CASTGSNNSPLHF
CDR3 DNA: TGTGCCAGTACAGGATCCAATAATTCACCCCTCCACTTT

D gene: NA
V gene: TRBV28
clone size: NA
J gene: TRBJ1-2
CDR3 protein: CASSLQINYGYTF
CDR3 DNA: TGTGCCAGCAGTTTACAGATTAACTATGGCTACACCTTC

D gene: TRBD2
V gene: TRBV12-3/TRBV12-4
clone size: few
J gene: TRBJ2-5
CDR3 protein: CASSLTSGMETQYF
CDR3 DNA: TGTGCCAGCAGTCTAACTAGCGGGATGGAGACCCAGTACTTC

D gene: TRBD1
V gene: TRBV6-5
clone size: few
J gene: TRBJ2-1
CDR3 protein: CASSYVQGARNEQFF
CDR3 DNA: TGTGCCAGCAGTTACGTCCAGGGGGCTCGGAATGAGCAGTTCTTC

D gene: TRBD1
V gene: TRBV4-3
clone size: many
J gene: TRBJ1-2
CDR3 protein: CASSQTTGQGRYGYTF
CDR3 DNA: TGCGCCAGCAGCCAGACTACGGGACAGGGTCGTTATGGCTACACCTTC

D gene: NA
V gene: TRBV6-2/TRBV6-3
clone size: NA
J gene: TRBJ1-1
CDR3 protein: CASTRSVETNTEAFF
CDR3 DNA: TGTGCCAGCACAAGAAGCGTCGAGACGAACACTGAAGCTTTCTTT

D gene: NA
V gene: TRBV29-1
clone size: NA
J gene: TRBJ2-7
CDR3 protein: CSVALGAYEQYF
CDR3 DNA: TGCAGCGTTGCTCTAGGGGCCTACGAGCAGTACTTC

D gene: NA
V gene: TRBV29-1
clone size: many
J gene: TRBJ1-1
CDR3 protein: CSVGPGHGTEAFF
CDR3 DNA: TGCAGCGTTGGACCGGGGCACGGCACTGAAGCTTTCTTT

D gene: NA
V gene: TRBV20-1
clone size: few
J gene: TRBJ2-7
CDR3 protein: CSASAGFPYEQYF
CDR3 DNA: TGCAGTGCTAGTGCGGGGTTCCCCTACGAGCAGTACTTC

D gene: TRBD1
V gene: TRBV6-2/TRBV6-3
clone size: few
J gene: TRBJ2-7
CDR3 protein: CASRTGGRQRLYF
CDR3 DNA: TGTGCCAGCAGAACAGGGGGACGTCAGCGGCTGTACTTC

D gene: NA
V gene: TRBV20-1
clone size: few
J gene: TRBJ1-1
CDR3 protein: CSAAGGSNTEAFF
CDR3 DNA: TGCAGTGCAGCGGGGGGGTCGAACACTGAAGCTTTCTTT

D gene: TRBD2
V gene: TRBV5-1
clone size: many
J gene: TRBJ2-5
CDR3 protein: CASSGGEVQETQYF
CDR3 DNA: TGCGCCAGCAGCGGGGGGGAAGTCCAAGAGACCCAGTACTTC